Below, 14 T cell receptor beta chains from the same sample are listed, as sequenced in a study of T cells in Graves' hyperthyroidism and ophthalmopathy. Amplified TCR beta CDR3 regions came from RNA transcripts. RT-PCR in the first round (using the HTBI primer set) targeted the TCR CDR3. From the multiplex PCR reads, TCRdb called clonotypes with MiXCR, one entry per CDR3 protein. The sample includes approximately 300,000 distinct CDR3 sequences, approximately 15% of them seen just once. Sequenced: blood. Receptors originate from a woman aged 60-75 years with Graves' ophthalmopathy.

The chain carries TRBV19 and TRBJ2-2, with 7 positions matching TRBD1. Germline CDR1 is LNHDA and CDR2 is SQIVND (reference sequence). CDR3 length equals 15 residues. V gave up 7 bases and J gave up 5 bases; unmatched junction bases: 10. The CDR3 spells CASIETGARTGELFF. In DNA, the CDR3 is TGTGCCAGTATTGAAACAGGGGCGAGGACCGGGGAGCTGTTTTTT.

This clonotype was recorded at least ten times. V gene TRBV7-2 combines with J gene TRBJ1-4, with D possibly TRBD1 on 5 matching bases. The length of the CDR3 is 14 residues. Trimming stripped 3 bases from V and 7 bases from J, with 12 bases between. Germline V gene sequence: CDR1 SGHTA, CDR2 FQGNSA. The CDR3 sequence: CASSFGTAVEKLFF. CDR3 in DNA: TGTGCCAGCAGCTTCGGGACCGCAGTTGAAAAACTGTTTTTT.

This clonotype has only a few counts. This chain connects TRBV29-1 to TRBJ2-1; 13 bases align to TRBD2. The germline CDR1 and CDR2 sequences are SQVTM and ANQGSEA. V lost 6 bases, J lost 2 bases, and 4 bases stayed unmatched. CDR3 size: 15 residues. The CDR3 DNA sequence: TGCAGCGTCAGGACTAGCGGGGGTCCCTACAATGAGCAGTTCTTC. Protein: CSVRTSGGPYNEQFF.

This clonotype occurred a few times. This chain joins TRBV25-1 and TRBJ1-1; unclear D gene. V was trimmed by 2 bases and J by 4 bases, leaving 8 bases between them. The length of the CDR3 is 13 residues. CDR1 is MGHDK, CDR2 SYGVNS, per germline. The CDR3 nucleotides are TGTGCCAGCAGTGAAAGTGGCAGCACTGAAGCTTTCTTT. It codes for CASSESGSTEAFF.

This clonotype was seen at least ten times. The V and J genes are TRBV12-3 or TRBV12-4 and TRBJ2-7, with D maybe TRBD1 (6 bases). This CDR3 region has 14 residues. V lost 6 bases and J 1 base, leaving 13 bases between the germline ends. The CDR3: CASSLNRVSYEQYF. The CDR3 DNA reads as TGTGCCAGCAGCTTAAACAGGGTTTCCTACGAGCAGTACTTC.

This clonotype was detected ten times or more. The V call is TRBV5-1, the J call TRBJ2-7, with 7 bases aligning to TRBD1. After removal of 5 bases from V and 11 bases from J, the junction contained 7 bases not matched to a gene. The CDR3 has 11 amino acids. Germline assignment: CDR1 SGHRS and CDR2 YFSETQ. CDR3 coding DNA: TGCGCCAGCAGGGACTGGGACAGAGAGTACTTC. This translates into CASRDWDREYF.

In this sample, this clonotype turned up many times. The V call is TRBV28, the J call TRBJ2-1; 7 nucleotides align to TRBD1. CDR3 size: 15 residues. J lost 3 bases, V lost 3 bases, and 5 bases had no gene match. Germline CDR1 reads MDHEN; CDR2 reads SYDVKM. CDR3 region: CASSFRYRGYNEQFF. The CDR3 DNA is TGTGCCAGCAGTTTTCGGTACAGGGGCTACAATGAGCAGTTCTTC.

Remarks on this clonotype: One base away lies a much larger clone, so this may be a sequencing read error. J is TRBJ1-5 and V is TRBV28; D remains ambiguous. The end of the DNA fits TRBJ2-3 better, so the J call may be wrong. The CDR3 totals 12 residues. The germline gives CDR1 MDHEN, CDR2 SYDVKM. In DNA, the CDR3 is TGTGCCAGCAGTGTCCGTGGGCAGCCCCAGTATTTT. Its translation is CASSVRGQPQYF.

This clonotype has a handful of counts. As DNA, the CDR3 is TGTGCCAGCAGTGCTCCGGGCCCAGTATCCACCATATATTTT. Protein: CASSAPGPVSTIYF. The chain combines TRBV12-3 or TRBV12-4 with TRBJ1-3; D is uncertain. The CDR3 contains 14 residues. The germline V and J ends were trimmed by 5 bases and 9 bases, with 17 bases remaining between them.

The chain carries TRBV14 and TRBJ1-2; TRBD1 might be the D (5 bases). Trimming left V 0 bases short and J 7 bases short, with 12 bases between. From germline, CDR1 is SGHDN and CDR2 FVKESK. This CDR3 is built from 14 residues. CDR3 DNA: TGTGCCAGCAGCCAAGATGGCAGGGCAATTGGCTACACCTTC. This codes for CASSQDGRAIGYTF.

The chain couples TRBV12-3 or TRBV12-4 to TRBJ1-2, with TRBD1 identical over 11 bases. The trim removed 4 bases at V and 4 bases at J, leaving 5 bases unmatched. The CDR3 sequence is 15 residues long. DNA of the CDR3: TGTGCCAGCAGTTGGGGGACAGGGGGACTCTATGGCTACACCTTC. Translating it yields CASSWGTGGLYGYTF.

This clonotype showed up many times. The chain links TRBV20-1 to TRBJ2-1; D might be TRBD1 or TRBD2, each matching 7 bases. V was trimmed by 0 bases and J by 2 bases, leaving 17 bases between them. The CDR3 runs to 17 residues. CDR1 and CDR2 from the germline V gene are DFQATT and SNEGSKA (reference sequence). The CDR3 bases are TGCAGTGCTAGAGATCAGGGGGGGAGTGTCCCCTACAATGAGCAGTTCTTC. It yields the protein CSARDQGGSVPYNEQFF.

There are many counts of this clonotype. The chain has TRBV20-1 and TRBJ2-1; 8 bases map to TRBD2. Germline V gene data show CDR1 as DFQATT and CDR2 as SNEGSKA (reference sequence). This CDR3 has 15 residues. V was clipped by 6 bases and J by 4 bases; unmatched bases: 11. CDR3 DNA sequence: TGCAGTGCCAACCCAGGGATAGCGGGGTACAATGAGCAGTTCTTC. The encoded protein is CSANPGIAGYNEQFF.

The rearrangement links TRBV12-3 or TRBV12-4 to TRBJ2-7; 12 bases fit TRBD2. This CDR3 region has 17 residues. Trimming took 5 bases from V and 1 from J; bases not matched to a gene: 9. The CDR3: CASSARLAGEGSYEQYF. The CDR3 nucleotides are TGTGCCAGCAGTGCCCGACTAGCGGGAGAAGGTTCCTACGAGCAGTACTTC.